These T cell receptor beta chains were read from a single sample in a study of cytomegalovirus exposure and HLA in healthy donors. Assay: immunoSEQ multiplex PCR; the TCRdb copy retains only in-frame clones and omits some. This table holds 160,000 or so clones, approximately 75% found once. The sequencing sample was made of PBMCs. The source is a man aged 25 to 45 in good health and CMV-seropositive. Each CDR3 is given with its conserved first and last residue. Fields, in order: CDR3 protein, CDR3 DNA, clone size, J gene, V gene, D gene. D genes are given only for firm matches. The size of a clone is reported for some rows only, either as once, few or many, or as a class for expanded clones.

CASSLAQGYEQYF	TGTGCCAGCAGCTTAGCCCAGGGCTACGAGCAGTACTTC	NA	TRBJ2-7	TRBV11-2	NA
CASTPGGTNSNQPQHF	TGTGCCAGCACCCCGGGAGGGACAAATAGCAATCAGCCCCAGCATTTT	once	TRBJ1-5	TRBV2	NA
CASSRDTHREAFF	TGTGCCAGCTCACGGGACACTCACAGGGAAGCTTTCTTT	NA	TRBJ1-1	TRBV18	NA
CASSVGSGQGYEQYF	TGTGCCAGCAGCGTAGGGTCCGGACAGGGGTACGAGCAGTACTTC	NA	TRBJ2-7	TRBV9	TRBD1
CASSWQGHTDTQYF	TGTGCCAGCAGTTGGCAGGGCCACACAGATACGCAGTATTTT	few	TRBJ2-3	TRBV6-5	NA
CASSFRGQGQETQYF	TGTGCCAGCAGTTTCCGAGGACAGGGACAAGAGACCCAGTACTTC	NA	TRBJ2-5	TRBV6-5	TRBD1
CASSFRDTQYF	TGTGCCAGCAGCTTTAGAGATACGCAGTATTTT	NA	TRBJ2-3	TRBV13	NA
CASSLVGQIPNYGYTF	TGTGCCAGCAGCTTGGTGGGACAGATCCCTAACTATGGCTACACCTTC	NA	TRBJ1-2	TRBV5-4	TRBD1
CASSPGQSTDTQYF	TGTGCCAGCAGCCCGGGACAGAGCACAGATACGCAGTATTTT	NA	TRBJ2-3	TRBV7-3	TRBD1
CASKTYRDYEQYF	TGTGCCAGCAAAACTTACCGGGACTACGAGCAGTACTTC	once	TRBJ2-7	TRBV28	NA
CAWGTGDQPQHF	TGTGCCTGGGGGACAGGGGATCAGCCCCAGCATTTT	NA	TRBJ1-5	TRBV30	TRBD1
CASSLTASGGAQETQYF	TGCGCCAGCAGCTTGACCGCTAGCGGGGGGGCCCAAGAGACCCAGTACTTC	NA	TRBJ2-5	TRBV5-1	TRBD2
CASSERGGPVTQYF	TGTGCCAGCAGTGAGCGCGGGGGGCCGGTTACGCAGTATTTT	NA	TRBJ2-3	TRBV2	TRBD2
CASSYQTGSTEAFF	TGTGCCAGCAGTTACCAGACAGGGAGCACTGAAGCTTTCTTT	NA	TRBJ1-1	TRBV6-5	TRBD1
CASSNPLQGGDFGTQYF	TGTGCCAGTAGTAACCCTCTACAGGGGGGCGATTTCGGGACCCAGTACTTC	NA	TRBJ2-5	TRBV19	TRBD1
CASSFGAYGDSPLHF	TGTGCCAGCAGTTTTGGAGCCTACGGCGATTCACCCCTCCACTTT	NA	TRBJ1-6	TRBV6-5	NA
CACLRRQGARSEQYF	TGTGCCTGCCTTCGTCGGCAGGGGGCGCGAAGCGAGCAGTACTTC	NA	TRBJ2-7	TRBV30	TRBD1
CAWSVGTGGVEQYF	TGTGCCTGGAGTGTAGGGACAGGGGGCGTTGAGCAGTACTTC	once	TRBJ2-7	TRBV30	TRBD1
CATTTSGAYNEQFF	TGTGCCACCACGACTAGCGGGGCTTACAATGAGCAGTTCTTC	NA	TRBJ2-1	TRBV2	TRBD2
CASSQNPSNYGYTF	TGTGCCAGCAGCCAAAATCCCAGTAACTATGGCTACACCTTC	NA	TRBJ1-2	TRBV7-9	NA
CASSQGRHTGELFF	TGTGCCAGCAGTCAAGGGAGGCACACCGGGGAGCTGTTTTTT	NA	TRBJ2-2	TRBV7-9	NA
CASSHRDSSGNEQFF	TGTGCCAGCAGCCATAGGGACAGCTCCGGCAATGAGCAGTTCTTC	NA	TRBJ2-1	TRBV7-9	TRBD1
CASSLDRGPPLHF	TGCGCCAGCAGCCTAGACAGGGGGCCACCCCTCCACTTT	few	TRBJ1-6	TRBV5-1	TRBD1
CASSAGSTRTGISYEQYF	TGTGCCAGCAGTGCGGGATCAACAAGGACAGGGATCTCCTACGAGCAGTACTTC	NA	TRBJ2-7	TRBV6-1	TRBD1
CASSHRQPSSYNEQFF	TGCGCCAGCAGTCATCGACAGCCGAGCTCCTACAATGAGCAGTTCTTC	NA	TRBJ2-1	TRBV10-1	NA
CASSELGLTENEQFF	TGTGCCAGCAGTGAATTGGGACTAACCGAGAATGAGCAGTTCTTC	NA	TRBJ2-1	TRBV25-1	TRBD2
CAGQRQKIPYNQPQHF	TGTGCCGGCCAGCGGCAGAAAATCCCCTACAATCAGCCCCAGCATTTT	NA	TRBJ1-5	TRBV6-7	NA
CASSAPSGGSPLHF	TGTGCCAGCAGCGCCCCATCGGGGGGTTCACCCCTCCACTTT	NA	TRBJ1-6	TRBV9	NA
CASSLWTGSEQYF	TGTGCCAGCAGTTTATGGACAGGGTCAGAACAGTACTTC	NA	TRBJ2-7	TRBV28	TRBD1
CASSPPGQVPYGYTF	TGTGCCAGCTCACCGCCGGGACAGGTGCCCTATGGCTACACCTTC	NA	TRBJ1-2	TRBV18	TRBD1
CASSGEQGYDTEAFF	TGTGCCAGTAGTGGGGAACAGGGATACGACACTGAAGCTTTCTTT	NA	TRBJ1-1	TRBV19	NA
CASSEAQAARNSPQHF	TGTGCCAGCAGTGAAGCCCAGGCCGCTCGAAATTCGCCCCAGCATTTT	NA	TRBJ1-5	TRBV2	NA
CASSEISGQGRDYEQYF	TGTGCCAGCAGTGAAATCTCGGGACAGGGAAGGGACTACGAGCAGTACTTC	NA	TRBJ2-7	TRBV25-1	TRBD1
CASSLGVGRATSGANVLTF	TGTGCCAGCAGCTTAGGAGTAGGGAGGGCCACCTCTGGGGCCAACGTCCTGACTTTC	NA	TRBJ2-6	TRBV7-9	TRBD2
CASSLASGLTNEKLFF	TGCGCCAGCAGCTTGGCGAGCGGGCTAACTAATGAAAAACTGTTTTTT	NA	TRBJ1-4	TRBV5-1	NA
CSVEDLAGPETQYF	TGCAGCGTTGAAGATTTGGCAGGCCCAGAGACCCAGTACTTC	NA	TRBJ2-5	TRBV29-1	NA
CASSAGTYNEQFF	TGCGCCAGCAGTGCGGGGACTTACAATGAGCAGTTCTTC	NA	TRBJ2-1	TRBV10-2	NA
CASSVRGYTGELFF	TGTGCCAGCAGCGTTAGGGGCTACACCGGGGAGCTGTTTTTT	NA	TRBJ2-2	TRBV9	NA
CAISSPGHVYEQYF	TGTGCCATCAGTTCCCCGGGACACGTCTACGAGCAGTACTTC	NA	TRBJ2-7	TRBV10-3	NA
CASSSPSGRGGRETQYF	TGCGCCAGCAGCTCCCCTTCGGGGCGGGGGGGCAGAGAGACCCAGTACTTC	NA	TRBJ2-5	TRBV5-1	TRBD2
CASSPGSYNYGYTF	TGTGCCAGCAGCCCGGGGAGCTATAACTATGGCTACACCTTC	NA	TRBJ1-2	TRBV6-5	NA
CASSLYREGGSPLHF	TGTGCCAGCAGTTTATACAGGGAGGGTGGGTCACCCCTCCACTTT	NA	TRBJ1-6	TRBV28	NA
CASSPNPEVYEQYF	TGTGCCAGTAGTCCGAACCCAGAGGTATACGAGCAGTACTTC	NA	TRBJ2-7	TRBV19	NA
CAWSVQAGNGYTF	TGTGCCTGGAGTGTACAAGCAGGGAATGGCTACACCTTC	NA	TRBJ1-2	TRBV30	NA
CASSVQLNQPQHF	TGTGCCAGCAGTGTGCAACTGAATCAGCCCCAGCATTTT	once	TRBJ1-5	TRBV6-4	NA
CAWNPGYATNEKLFF	TGTGCCTGGAACCCAGGCTACGCAACTAATGAAAAACTGTTTTTT	NA	TRBJ1-4	TRBV30	NA
CASSPQAYSNQPQHF	TGTGCCAGTAGTCCACAGGCTTATAGCAATCAGCCCCAGCATTTT	NA	TRBJ1-5	TRBV19	NA